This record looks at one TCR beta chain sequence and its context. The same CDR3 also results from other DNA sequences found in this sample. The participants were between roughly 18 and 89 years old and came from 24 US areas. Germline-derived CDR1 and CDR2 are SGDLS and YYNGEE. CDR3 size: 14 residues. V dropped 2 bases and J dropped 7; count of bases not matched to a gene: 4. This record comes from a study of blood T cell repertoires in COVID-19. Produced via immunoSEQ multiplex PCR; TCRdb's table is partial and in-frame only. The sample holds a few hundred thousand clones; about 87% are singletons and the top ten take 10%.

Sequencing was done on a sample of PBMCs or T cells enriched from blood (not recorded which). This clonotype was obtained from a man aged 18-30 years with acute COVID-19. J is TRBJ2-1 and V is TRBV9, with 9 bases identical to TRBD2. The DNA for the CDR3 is TGTGCCAGCAGCGTGGGCGGGAGGGAAAATGAGCAGTTCTTC. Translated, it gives CASSVGGRENEQFF.